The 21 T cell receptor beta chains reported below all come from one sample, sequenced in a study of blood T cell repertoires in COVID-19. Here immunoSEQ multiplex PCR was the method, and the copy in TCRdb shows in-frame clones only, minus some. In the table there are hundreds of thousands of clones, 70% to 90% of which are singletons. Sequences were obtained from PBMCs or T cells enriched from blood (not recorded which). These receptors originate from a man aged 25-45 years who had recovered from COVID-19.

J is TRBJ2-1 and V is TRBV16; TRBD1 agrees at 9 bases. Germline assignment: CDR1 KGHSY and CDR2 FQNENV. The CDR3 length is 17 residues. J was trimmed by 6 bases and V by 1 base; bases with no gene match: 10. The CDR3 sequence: CASSQLVGTGTFNEQFF. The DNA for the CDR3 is TGTGCCAGCAGCCAATTGGTGGGGACAGGGACCTTCAATGAGCAGTTCTTC.

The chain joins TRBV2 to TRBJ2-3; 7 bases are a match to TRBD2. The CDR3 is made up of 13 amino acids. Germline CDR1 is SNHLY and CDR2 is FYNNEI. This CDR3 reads CVTTGGSTDTQYF. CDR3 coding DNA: TGTGTTACAACCGGGGGGAGCACAGATACGCAGTATTTT.

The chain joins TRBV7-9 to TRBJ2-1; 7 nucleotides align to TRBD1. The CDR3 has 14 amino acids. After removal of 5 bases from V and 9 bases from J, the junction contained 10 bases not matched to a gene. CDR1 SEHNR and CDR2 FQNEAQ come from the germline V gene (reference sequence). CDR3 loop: CASSPTTGPSEQFF. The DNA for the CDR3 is TGTGCCAGCAGCCCGACGACAGGGCCTAGTGAGCAGTTCTTC.

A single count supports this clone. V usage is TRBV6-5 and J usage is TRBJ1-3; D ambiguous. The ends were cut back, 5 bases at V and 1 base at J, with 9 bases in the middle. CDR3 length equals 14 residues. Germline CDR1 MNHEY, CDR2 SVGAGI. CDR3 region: CASSQIVSGNTIYF. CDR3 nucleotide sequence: TGTGCCAGCAGTCAGATTGTGTCTGGAAACACCATATATTTT.

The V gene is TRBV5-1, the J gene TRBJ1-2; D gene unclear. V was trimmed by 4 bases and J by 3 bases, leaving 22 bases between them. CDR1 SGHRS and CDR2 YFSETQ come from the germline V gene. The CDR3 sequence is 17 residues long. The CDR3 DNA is TGCGCCAGCAGCGAGGACTCCCGTGTTGGTATATACTATGGCTACACCTTC. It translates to CASSEDSRVGIYYGYTF.

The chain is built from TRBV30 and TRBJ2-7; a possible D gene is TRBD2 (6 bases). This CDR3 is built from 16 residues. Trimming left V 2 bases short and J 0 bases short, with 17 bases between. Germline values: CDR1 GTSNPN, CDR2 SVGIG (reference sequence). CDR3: CAWSRRWLASSYEQYF. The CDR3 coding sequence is TGTGCCTGGAGTCGGAGGTGGCTAGCGAGCTCCTACGAGCAGTACTTC.

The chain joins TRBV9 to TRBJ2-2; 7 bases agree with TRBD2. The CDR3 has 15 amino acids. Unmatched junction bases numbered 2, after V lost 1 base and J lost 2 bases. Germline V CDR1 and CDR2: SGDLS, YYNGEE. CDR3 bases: TGTGCCAGCAGCGTACTAGCGGAAAACACCGGGGAGCTGTTTTTT. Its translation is CASSVLAENTGELFF.

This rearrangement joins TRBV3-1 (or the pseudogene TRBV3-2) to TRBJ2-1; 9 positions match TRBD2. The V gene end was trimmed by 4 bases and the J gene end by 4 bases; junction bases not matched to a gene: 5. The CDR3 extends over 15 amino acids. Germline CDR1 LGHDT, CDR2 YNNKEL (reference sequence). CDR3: CASSRGLAPYNEQFF. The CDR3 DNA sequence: TGTGCCAGCAGCCGCGGACTAGCGCCGTACAATGAGCAGTTCTTC.

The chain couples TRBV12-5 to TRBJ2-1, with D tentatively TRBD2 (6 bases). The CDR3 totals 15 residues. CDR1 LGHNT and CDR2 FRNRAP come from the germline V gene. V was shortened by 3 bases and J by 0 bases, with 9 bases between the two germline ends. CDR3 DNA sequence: TGTGCTAGTGGTTTCGGAGGGCGCTCCTACAATGAGCAGTTCTTC. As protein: CASGFGGRSYNEQFF.

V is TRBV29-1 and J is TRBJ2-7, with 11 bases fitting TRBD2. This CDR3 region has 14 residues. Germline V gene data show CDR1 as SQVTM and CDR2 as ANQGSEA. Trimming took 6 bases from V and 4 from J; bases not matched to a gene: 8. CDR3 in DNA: TGCAGCGTCACCGTGCTAGCGGGGGGTTACGAGCAGTACTTC. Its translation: CSVTVLAGGYEQYF.

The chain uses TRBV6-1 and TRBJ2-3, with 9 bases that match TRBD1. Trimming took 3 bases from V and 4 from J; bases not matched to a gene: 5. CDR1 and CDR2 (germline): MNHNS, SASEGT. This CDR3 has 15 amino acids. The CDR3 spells CASSDGDRAADTQYF. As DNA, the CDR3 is TGTGCCAGCAGTGATGGGGACAGGGCTGCAGATACGCAGTATTTT.

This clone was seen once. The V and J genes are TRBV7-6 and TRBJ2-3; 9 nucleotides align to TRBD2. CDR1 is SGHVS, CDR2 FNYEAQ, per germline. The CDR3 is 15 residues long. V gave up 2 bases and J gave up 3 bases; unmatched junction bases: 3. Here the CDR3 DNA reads TGTGCCAGCAGCTTATCTAGCGGGATGACAGATACGCAGTATTTT. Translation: CASSLSSGMTDTQYF.

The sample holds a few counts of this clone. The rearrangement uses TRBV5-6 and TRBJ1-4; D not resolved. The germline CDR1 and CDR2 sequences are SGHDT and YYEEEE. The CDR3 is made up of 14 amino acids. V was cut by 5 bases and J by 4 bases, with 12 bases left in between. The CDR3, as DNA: TGTGCCAGCAGAATCGGCGGCCTTAATGAAAAACTGTTTTTT. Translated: CASRIGGLNEKLFF. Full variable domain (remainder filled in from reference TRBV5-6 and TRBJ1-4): DAGVTQSPTHLIKTRGQQVTLRCSPKSGHDTVSWYQQALGQGPQFIFQYYEEEERQRGNFPDRFSGHQFPNYSSELNVNALLLGDSALYLCASRIGGLNEKLFFGSGTQLSVL.

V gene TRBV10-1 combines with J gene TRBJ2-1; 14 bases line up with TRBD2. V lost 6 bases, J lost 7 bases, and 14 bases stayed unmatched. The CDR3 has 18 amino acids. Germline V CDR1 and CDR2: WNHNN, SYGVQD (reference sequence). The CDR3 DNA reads TGCGCCAGCAGACCGGGACTAGCGGGGGCCGGGGGGAGTAATGAGCAGTTCTTC. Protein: CASRPGLAGAGGSNEQFF.

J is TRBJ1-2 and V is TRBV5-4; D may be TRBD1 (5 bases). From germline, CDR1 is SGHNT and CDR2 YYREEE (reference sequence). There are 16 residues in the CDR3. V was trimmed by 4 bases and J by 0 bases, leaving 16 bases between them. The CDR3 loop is CASSIRSQVPNYGYTF. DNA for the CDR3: TGTGCCAGCAGCATTAGGTCACAGGTACCTAACTATGGCTACACCTTC.

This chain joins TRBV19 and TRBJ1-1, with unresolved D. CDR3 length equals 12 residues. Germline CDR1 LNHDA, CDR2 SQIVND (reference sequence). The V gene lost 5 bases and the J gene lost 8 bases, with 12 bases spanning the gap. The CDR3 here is CASSHYPGEAFF. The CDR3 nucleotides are TGTGCCAGTAGTCATTACCCAGGAGAAGCTTTCTTT.

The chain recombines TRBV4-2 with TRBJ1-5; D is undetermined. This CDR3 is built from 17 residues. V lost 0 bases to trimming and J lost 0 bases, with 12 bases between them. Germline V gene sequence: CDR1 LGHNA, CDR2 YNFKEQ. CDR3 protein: CASSQEVWQDSNQPQHF. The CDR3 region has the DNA TGTGCCAGCAGCCAAGAAGTATGGCAGGATAGCAATCAGCCCCAGCATTTT.

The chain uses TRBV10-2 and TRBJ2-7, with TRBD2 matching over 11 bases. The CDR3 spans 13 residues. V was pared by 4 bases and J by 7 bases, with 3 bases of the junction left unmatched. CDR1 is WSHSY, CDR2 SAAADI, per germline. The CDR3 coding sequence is TGCGCCAGCAGTGGCCTAGCGGGAGGTGAGCAGTACTTC. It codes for CASSGLAGGEQYF.

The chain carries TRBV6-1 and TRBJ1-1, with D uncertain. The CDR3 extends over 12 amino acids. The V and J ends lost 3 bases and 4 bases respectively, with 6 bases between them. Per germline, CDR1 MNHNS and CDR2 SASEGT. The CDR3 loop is CASSDRFTEAFF. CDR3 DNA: TGTGCCAGCAGTGACAGGTTCACTGAAGCTTTCTTT.

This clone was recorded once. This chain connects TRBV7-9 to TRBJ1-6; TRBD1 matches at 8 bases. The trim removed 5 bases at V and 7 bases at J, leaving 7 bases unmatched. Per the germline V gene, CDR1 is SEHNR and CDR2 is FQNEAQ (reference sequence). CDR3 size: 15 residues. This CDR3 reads CASSPDRVENSPLHF. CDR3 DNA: TGTGCCAGCAGCCCGGACAGGGTGGAAAATTCACCCCTCCACTTT.

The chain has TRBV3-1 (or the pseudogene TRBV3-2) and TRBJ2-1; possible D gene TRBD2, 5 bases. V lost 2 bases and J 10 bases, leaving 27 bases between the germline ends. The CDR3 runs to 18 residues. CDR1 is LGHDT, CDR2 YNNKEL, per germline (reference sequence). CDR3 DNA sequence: TGTGCCAGCAGCCAAATATATCCCATACCCCCCACTGGGGAGGAGCAGTTCTTC. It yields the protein CASSQIYPIPPTGEEQFF.